These 14 T cell receptor beta chains were all obtained from the same sample, sequenced in a study of blood T cells in healthy people across ages. Primers used in a second PCR of about 7 to 12 cycles were a sample-barcoded 5' primer and a J-beta primer mix. TCRdb analysed the 5' RACE reads with MiXCR anew, one entry per CDR3 protein. This sample has hundreds of thousands of distinct CDR3 sequences, with 27% found just once. These data were also filed under a second study, of T cells of mothers and their children.

Sequencing used blood. The receptors come from a boy younger than 10 in good health.

The DNA of the CDR3 is TGTGCCACCAGCAGAGCTGCACTAGCGGGGGGTTTCTACGAGCAGTACTTC. Protein product: CATSRAALAGGFYEQYF. J is TRBJ2-7 and V is TRBV15; TRBD2 aligns across 12 bases. There are 17 residues in the CDR3. J gave up 3 bases and V 1 base, and 7 bases lay outside the gene matches. Germline lookup yields CDR1 LNHNV and CDR2 YYDKDF (reference sequence). Using reference TRBV15 and TRBJ2-7 for the parts outside the CDR3, the full variable domain is DAMVIQNPRYQVTQFGKPVTLSCSQTLNHNVMYWYQQKSSQAPKLLFHYYDKDFNNEADTPDNFQSRRPNTSFCFLDIRSPGLGDTAMYLCATSRAALAGGFYEQYFGPGTRLTVT.

This clonotype appeared many times. The gene calls are TRBV12-3 or TRBV12-4 and TRBJ2-3; 10 nucleotides align to TRBD2. With 6 bases clipped from V and 0 bases from J, the junction kept 3 bases outside the gene matches. CDR3 length: 15 residues. DNA for the CDR3: TGTGCCAGCAGCTTTAGCGGGGGGAGCACAGATACGCAGTATTTT. Protein product: CASSFSGGSTDTQYF.

The chain couples TRBV5-1 to TRBJ2-2; 10 nucleotides match TRBD2. Germline CDR1 SGHRS, CDR2 YFSETQ. V shed 0 bases and J 6 bases; nucleotides not matched to a gene: 5. The CDR3 spans 16 residues. CDR3 nucleotides: TGCGCCAGCAGCTTGGTCCAGCGGGGGGGCTCCGGGGAGCTGTTTTTT. Protein product: CASSLVQRGGSGELFF.

This clonotype was seen a few times. J is TRBJ2-1 and V is TRBV9, with 9 nucleotides matching TRBD2. Germline lookup yields CDR1 SGDLS and CDR2 YYNGEE. This CDR3 region has 18 residues. The V segment lost 0 bases and the J segment 6 bases; nucleotides outside the gene matches: 13. The CDR3: CASSVGSSGGTMGNEQFF. The CDR3 coding sequence is TGTGCCAGCAGCGTAGGTAGTAGCGGGGGCACAATGGGCAATGAGCAGTTCTTC.

This clonotype was seen once. V gene TRBV29-1 combines with J gene TRBJ2-1, with 9 bases identical to TRBD2. Germline V gene data show CDR1 as SQVTM and CDR2 as ANQGSEA. J was trimmed by 1 base and V by 1 base; bases with no gene match: 5. This CDR3 region has 16 residues. CDR3: CSVEGGREGSYNEQFF. The DNA of the CDR3 is TGCAGCGTTGAAGGGGGGCGGGAGGGGTCCTACAATGAGCAGTTCTTC.

This clonotype has more than one count but fewer than ten. J is TRBJ2-4 and V is TRBV20-1; D remains unclear. V lost 3 bases and J 0 bases, leaving 6 bases between the germline ends. The CDR3 totals 13 residues. Germline V gene lookup returns CDR1 DFQATT and CDR2 SNEGSKA (reference sequence). The CDR3 spells CSASAGAKNIQYF. DNA of the CDR3: TGCAGTGCTAGTGCAGGAGCCAAAAACATTCAGTACTTC.

The chain carries TRBV5-8 and TRBJ1-4; no firm D call. CDR1 SGHTS and CDR2 YDEGEE come from the germline V gene. The ends were cut back, 5 bases at V and 7 bases at J, with 18 bases in the middle. CDR3 size: 15 residues. The CDR3 protein is CASSNERGVGEKLFF. CDR3 bases: TGTGCCAGCAGTAACGAACGGGGAGTCGGTGAAAAACTGTTTTTT.

This clonotype was counted only a few times. This chain links TRBV27 with TRBJ2-3; tentatively, D is TRBD1 (6 bases). Germline V lookup: CDR1 MNHEY, CDR2 SMNVEV (reference sequence). The V gene lost 6 bases and the J gene lost 5 bases, with 12 bases spanning the gap. The length of the CDR3 is 13 residues. The DNA of the CDR3 is TGTGCCAGCAGCACAGGGTTGGGAGATACGCAGTATTTT. Protein: CASSTGLGDTQYF.

V gene TRBV20-1 combines with J gene TRBJ2-1; maybe TRBD1 (6 bases). TRBJ2-7 matches the DNA end more closely, so the J call is doubtful. The germline V gene encodes CDR1 DFQATT and CDR2 SNEGSKA (reference sequence). CDR3 length equals 14 residues. CDR3 coding DNA: TGCAGTGCTACCCGGACAGATGCCCCCTACGAGCAGTACTTC. Amino acids: CSATRTDAPYEQYF.

The chain recombines TRBV7-9 with TRBJ2-7, with D perhaps assigned TRBD1 or TRBD2 (6 bases each). The CDR3 runs 14 residues. The V end was cut by 5 bases, the J end by 3 bases, with 14 bases between. From germline, CDR1 is SEHNR and CDR2 FQNEAQ (reference sequence). CDR3 sequence (DNA): TGTGCCAGCAGCCCCATAGGGGGACTCTACGAGCAGTACTTC. It codes for CASSPIGGLYEQYF. The full variable domain, in which reference TRBV7-9 and TRBJ2-7 provide the parts outside the CDR3, is DTGVSQNPRHKITKRGQNVTFRCDPISEHNRLYWYRQTLGQGPEFLTYFQNEAQLEKSRLLSDRFSAERPKGSFSTLEIQRTEQGDSAMYLCASSPIGGLYEQYFGPGTRLTVT.

Details on this clonotype: One end of the junction fails to match germline, which may point to a read error. This chain connects TRBV30 to TRBJ2-5; possible D gene TRBD2, 5 bases. The CDR3 is 13 amino acids. Germline CDR1 and CDR2: GTSNPN and SVGIG (reference sequence). The CDR3, as DNA: TGTGCCTGGAGTGCGGGGTTCCAAGGGACCCAGTACTTC. Translating it yields CAWSAGFQGTQYF.

The genes are TRBV7-9 and TRBJ2-5; D ambiguous. V was cut by 2 bases and J by 3 bases, with 13 bases left in between. Germline V gives CDR1 SEHNR, CDR2 FQNEAQ (reference sequence). There are 15 residues in the CDR3. The CDR3 reads CASSLFSAEEETQYF. The CDR3 DNA reads TGTGCCAGCAGCTTATTCAGTGCAGAGGAAGAGACCCAGTACTTC.

The table lists this clonotype with a few counts. The chain combines TRBV6-1 with TRBJ1-2; 7 bases are shared with TRBD1. Per the germline V gene, CDR1 is MNHNS and CDR2 is SASEGT. The ends lost 5 bases at V and 5 bases at J; junction bases unmatched: 17. The CDR3 sequence is 17 residues long. DNA for the CDR3: TGTGCCAGCAGTCCAAAAACTTTGACAGGGTATCGTTATGGCTACACCTTC. Translation gives CASSPKTLTGYRYGYTF.

This clonotype was observed a handful of times. The junction shows a germline mismatch at one end, possibly a read error. The chain combines TRBV2 with TRBJ2-5; 9 bases map to TRBD2. Germline V gives CDR1 SNHLY, CDR2 FYNNEI. The CDR3 contains 15 residues. The CDR3 sequence: CAGSERTSDGETQYF. CDR3 sequence (DNA): TGTGCCGGCAGTGAGAGGACTAGCGACGGGGAGACCCAGTACTTC.